This TCR beta chain was recorded in a study of blood T cell repertoires in COVID-19. For the study at large: Acute and convalescent COVID-19 specimens originated in the United States, Italy and Spain. PBMCs, B-cell-depleted T cells, or T cells provided the cDNA or gDNA that made up the material.

TCRdb's copy holds only in-frame clones and misses some; the assay was immunoSEQ multiplex PCR. The profile shows about 85,000 clones, around 80% of them singletons. Germline CDR1 reads LNHDA; CDR2 reads SQIVND (reference sequence). The CDR3 spans 16 residues. Losses at the gene ends were 2 bases for V and 0 bases for J; bases not matched to a gene: 6. This chain joins TRBV19 and TRBJ1-2; 7 nucleotides line up with TRBD1. This TCR came from an elderly woman with acute or convalescent COVID-19. What was sequenced was peripheral blood. The chain's CDR3 is CASSITQGPTNYGYTF. The CDR3 DNA follows: TGTGCCAGTAGTATAACACAGGGGCCAACTAACTATGGCTACACCTTC.